This T cell receptor beta chain was captured in a study of T cell changes during pregnancy in multiple sclerosis. Trimming cost V 7 bases and J 0 bases, with 9 bases left between them. Germline V gene lookup returns CDR1 SGHDN and CDR2 FVKESK. CDR3 length: 13 residues. Clones were read by immunoSEQ multiplex PCR, and TCRdb kept only the in-frame ones, dropping some. Here the sample spans some 93,000 clones, roughly 92% being singletons. This sequence originates from a female donor with multiple sclerosis, enrolled in a pregnancy study. The sample in question was peripheral blood, obtained after pregnancy. The genes are TRBV14 and TRBJ1-2; no reliable D call. CDR3 region: CASTPQANYGYTF. The CDR3 nucleotides read TGTGCCAGCACCCCTCAGGCTAACTATGGCTACACCTTC.